What follows are 25 T cell receptor beta chains derived from one specimen sequenced in a study of blood T cell repertoires in COVID-19. Libraries were prepared by immunoSEQ multiplex PCR; TCRdb keeps only in-frame clonotypes and omits some of them. The repertoire includes 44,000 or so clones, 80% to 90% of them detected once, and around 8.5% sits in the top ten. Sequencing input: peripheral blood. The receptors here all came from a human donor in a cohort sampled during active COVID-19.

The J gene is TRBJ2-1, the V gene TRBV7-6; 7 bases fit TRBD1. The V gene end was trimmed by 5 bases and the J gene end by 0 bases; junction bases not matched to a gene: 7. The germline gives CDR1 SGHVS, CDR2 FNYEAQ. This CDR3 has 16 amino acids. The CDR3 loop reads CASSPDRTYSYNEQFF. CDR3 nucleotide sequence: TGTGCCAGCAGCCCGGACAGGACATACTCCTACAATGAGCAGTTCTTC.

The V call is TRBV30, the J call TRBJ2-7, with 8 nucleotides matching TRBD2. The V and J ends lost 8 bases and 3 bases, in that order; junction bases with no gene match: 18. The CDR3 length is 16 residues. Germline assignment: CDR1 GTSNPN and CDR2 SVGIG (reference sequence). CDR3 in amino acids: CAHYGGASVLLYEQYF. The CDR3 nucleotides read TGTGCCCACTACGGGGGGGCGAGTGTGTTACTCTACGAGCAGTACTTC. Drawing the rest from reference TRBV30 and TRBJ2-7, the complete variable domain is SQTIHQWPATLVQPVGSPLSLECTVEGTSNPNLYWYRQAAGRGLQLLFYSVGIGQISSEVPQNLSASRPQDRQFILSSKKLLLSDSGFYLCAHYGGASVLLYEQYFGPGTRLTVT.

The chain recombines TRBV5-4 with TRBJ2-5, with TRBD2 identical over 13 bases. The V and J ends lost 3 bases and 6 bases, in that order; junction bases with no gene match: 8. Germline CDR1 is SGHNT and CDR2 is YYREEE (reference sequence). The CDR3 length is 16 residues. CDR3 nucleotide sequence: TGTGCCAGCAGCTCCGGGACTAGCGGGGAGGTCAAGACCCAGTACTTC. This codes for CASSSGTSGEVKTQYF.

As regards this clone: Germline and junction disagree at one end, which may indicate a read error. Distinct nucleotide sequences in the sample also encode this CDR3. V and J are TRBV3-1 (or the pseudogene TRBV3-2) and TRBJ1-4, with a tentative D call TRBD1 (6 bases). The germline CDR1 and CDR2 sequences are LGHDT and YNNKEL (reference sequence). This CDR3 spans 14 amino acids. The CDR3 reads CASSRRGNNEKLFF. Here the CDR3 DNA reads TGTGCCAGCAGCCGAAGGGGGAATAATGAAAAATTGTTTTTT.

V gene TRBV19 combines with J gene TRBJ2-1; possibly TRBD1 or TRBD2 for D (5 bases each). This CDR3 region has 14 residues. CDR1 LNHDA and CDR2 SQIVND come from the germline V gene (reference sequence). Trimming took off 7 bases at V and 5 bases at J, with 15 bases between the two ends. CDR3 region: CASNLERTHNEQFF. The CDR3 DNA is TGTGCCAGTAATTTAGAGCGGACACACAATGAGCAGTTCTTC.

The CDR3 reads CASSRLATSGGTDTQYF. Written as DNA, the CDR3 is TGTGCCAGCAGCCGCTTAGCCACTAGCGGGGGTACAGATACGCAGTATTTT. The chain joins TRBV11-2 to TRBJ2-3; 11 nucleotides align to TRBD2. The CDR3 runs 17 residues. Losses at the gene ends were 5 bases for V and 3 bases for J; bases not matched to a gene: 10. Germline CDR1 reads SGHAT; CDR2 reads FQNNGV.

The chain is built from TRBV7-3 and TRBJ2-5, with D possibly TRBD2 on 6 matching bases. The length of the CDR3 is 13 residues. Germline loops: CDR1 SGHTA, CDR2 FQGTGA. Between the trimmed V and J ends, which lost 3 bases and 3 bases, there was a span of 8 bases. As DNA, the CDR3 is TGTGCCAGCAGCTTTTCTAGCGAAGAGACCCAGTACTTC. Its protein is CASSFSSEETQYF.

The chain has TRBV5-1 and TRBJ1-1; D remains ambiguous. Trimming stripped 3 bases from V and 0 bases from J, with 15 bases between. Germline V CDR1 and CDR2: SGHRS, YFSETQ. The CDR3 runs to 16 residues. The CDR3, as DNA: TGCGCCAGCAGCTCCGGGGTTTCCGTTATGAACACTGAAGCTTTCTTT. This codes for CASSSGVSVMNTEAFF.

V is TRBV6-2 or TRBV6-3 and J is TRBJ2-7; TRBD1 matches at 7 bases. The V gene's germline CDR1 is MNHEY and CDR2 SVGEGT. The junction had 4 bases not matched to a gene; V was cut back by 2 bases and J by 6 bases. The CDR3 is made up of 13 amino acids. The CDR3 DNA follows: TGTGCCAGCAGTTACCCCGACAGGGCCGAGCAGTACTTC. This gives the protein CASSYPDRAEQYF.

A few counts support this clone. J is TRBJ1-4 and V is TRBV7-9; D is ambiguous. CDR1 and CDR2 from the germline V gene are SEHNR and FQNEAQ (reference sequence). V lost 0 bases and J lost 7, with 6 bases in between. CDR3 length equals 13 residues. The CDR3 here is CASSLAGSEKLFF. In DNA, the CDR3 is TGTGCCAGCAGCTTAGCGGGCTCTGAAAAACTGTTTTTT. Using reference TRBV7-9 and TRBJ1-4 for the parts outside the CDR3, the full variable domain is DTGVSQNPRHKITKRGQNVTFRCDPISEHNRLYWYRQTLGQGPEFLTYFQNEAQLEKSRLLSDRFSAERPKGSFSTLEIQRTEQGDSAMYLCASSLAGSEKLFFGSGTQLSVL.

The chain couples TRBV11-2 to TRBJ2-1, with a tentative D call TRBD2 (6 bases). Trimming removed 3 bases at V and 1 base at J, with 10 bases between. Germline-derived CDR1 and CDR2 are SGHAT and FQNNGV. The CDR3 loop spans 15 amino acids. The CDR3 region is CASSFGGESYNEQFF. CDR3 DNA sequence: TGTGCCAGCAGCTTTGGCGGGGAGTCCTACAATGAGCAGTTCTTC.

The rearrangement joins TRBV9 to TRBJ1-5; possibly TRBD1 for D (6 bases). V was shortened by 0 bases and J by 7 bases, with 11 bases between the two germline ends. The CDR3 has 14 residues. Germline V lookup: CDR1 SGDLS, CDR2 YYNGEE. The CDR3 DNA is TGTGCCAGCAGCGTAGCAGGGGTTGGACAGCCCCAGCATTTT. It encodes CASSVAGVGQPQHF.

This chain joins TRBV9 and TRBJ2-2; no clear D. Germline lookup yields CDR1 SGDLS and CDR2 YYNGEE. With 3 bases removed from V and 8 bases from J, the gap between germline ends came to 8 bases. The CDR3 is 12 residues long. CDR3 protein: CASSAGMGELFF. CDR3 sequence (DNA): TGTGCCAGCAGCGCGGGTATGGGGGAGCTGTTTTTT.

The chain employs TRBV19 and TRBJ1-2; weak D call: TRBD1 (6 bases). The CDR3 totals 15 residues. CDR1 is LNHDA and CDR2 is SQIVND in the germline V gene (reference sequence). Trimming removed 3 bases at V and 2 bases at J, with 13 bases between. Written as DNA, the CDR3 is TGTGCCAGTAGTATCGGGGGGCTCGTGAACTATGGCTACACCTTC. Translation: CASSIGGLVNYGYTF. Filled out from reference TRBV19 and TRBJ1-2, the complete variable domain reads DGGITQSPKYLFRKEGQNVTLSCEQNLNHDAMYWYRQDPGQGLRLIYYSQIVNDFQKGDIAEGYSVSREKKESFPLTVTSAQKNPTAFYLCASSIGGLVNYGYTFGSGTRLTVV.

The count of this clone is one. This rearrangement joins TRBV11-2 to TRBJ1-2; 7 positions agree with TRBD1. The CDR3 covers 13 residues. Germline loops: CDR1 SGHAT, CDR2 FQNNGV. The V gene end was trimmed by 3 bases and the J gene end by 6 bases; junction bases not matched to a gene: 4. DNA for the CDR3: TGTGCCAGCAGCTTGGGCAGGGGGGATGGCTACACCTTC. Protein product: CASSLGRGDGYTF.

The CDR3 region is CASSQDRYGQGAFGNTIYF. The CDR3 DNA follows: TGTGCCAGCAGCCAAGATAGGTACGGACAGGGTGCATTTGGAAACACCATATATTTT. This chain uses TRBV4-2 with TRBJ1-3; 8 bases fit TRBD1. The trim removed 0 bases at V and 3 bases at J, leaving 13 bases unmatched. Germline assignment: CDR1 LGHNA and CDR2 YNFKEQ. This CDR3 comprises 19 residues.

The chain employs TRBV29-1 and TRBJ2-5; D unclear. The CDR3 is made up of 12 amino acids. Trimming took off 3 bases at V and 0 bases at J, with 5 bases between the two ends. CDR1 is SQVTM and CDR2 is ANQGSEA in the germline V gene. CDR3 coding DNA: TGCAGCGTTGACAGGAACCAAGAGACCCAGTACTTC. Protein: CSVDRNQETQYF. Looking up the rest from reference TRBV29-1 and TRBJ2-5 gives the full variable domain: SAVISQKPSRDICQRGTSLTIQCQVDSQVTMMFWYRQQPGQSLTLIATANQGSEATYESGFVIDKFPISRPNLTFSTLTVSNMSPEDSSIYLCSVDRNQETQYFGPGTRLLVL.

The chain combines TRBV24-1 with TRBJ1-5, with 7 bases matching TRBD1. V shed 6 bases and J 4 bases; nucleotides not matched to a gene: 2. This CDR3 spans 13 amino acids. Germline-derived CDR1 and CDR2 are KGHDR and SFDVKD. The CDR3 coding sequence is TGTGCCACCAGTCCAGGGGGGAATCAGCCCCAGCATTTT. Translation: CATSPGGNQPQHF.

This chain connects TRBV7-2 to TRBJ1-2; 7 bases line up with TRBD1. Unmatched junction bases numbered 6, after V lost 3 bases and J lost 2 bases. The V gene's germline CDR1 is SGHTA and CDR2 FQGNSA. The CDR3 extends over 15 amino acids. The CDR3 coding sequence is TGTGCCAGCAGCTTTGGGACAGCACCGAACTATGGCTACACCTTC. Translation gives CASSFGTAPNYGYTF.

CDR3 sequence (DNA): TGTGCCAGCAGCTTAACAGGGACAGGGGGCGAGGAGACCCAGTACTTC. Its translation is CASSLTGTGGEETQYF. The rearrangement joins TRBV7-3 to TRBJ2-5; 12 nucleotides line up with TRBD1. After removal of 0 bases from V and 5 bases from J, the junction contained 4 bases not matched to a gene. This CDR3 is built from 16 residues. Germline CDR1 is SGHTA and CDR2 is FQGTGA.

The chain uses TRBV5-6 and TRBJ1-5, with 9 bases aligning to TRBD1. With V trimmed by 4 bases and J by 4 bases, 6 bases remained unmatched. Germline V gives CDR1 SGHDT, CDR2 YYEEEE. The CDR3 is made up of 15 amino acids. In DNA, the CDR3 is TGTGCCAGCAGCGGTCCGGGACAGGGTAATCAGCCCCAGCATTTT. It codes for CASSGPGQGNQPQHF.

This chain joins TRBV21-1 and TRBJ1-6; the table's D call, TRBD1, has no DNA check behind it. TRBV21-1 corresponds to a pseudogene. The CDR3 covers 15 residues. The CDR3 is CASSKRTAYNSPLHF. CDR3 nucleotide sequence: TGTGCCAGCAGCAAACGGACAGCCTATAATTCACCCCTCCACTTT.

This clone occurred a few times. The CDR3 nucleotides read TGTGCCAGCAGCCCGGCGGCGGGGGCGTTTTACGAGCAGTACTTC. This sequence encodes CASSPAAGAFYEQYF. The chain employs TRBV11-3 and TRBJ2-7; weak D call: TRBD2 (7 bases). CDR3 size: 15 residues. Trimming removed 5 bases from V and 4 bases from J, with 18 bases in between. Germline lookup yields CDR1 SGHNT and CDR2 YENEEA. The variable domain in full, with the rest retrieved from reference TRBV11-3 and TRBJ2-7, is EAGVVQSPRYKIIEKKQPVAFWCNPISGHNTLYWYLQNLGQGPELLIRYENEEAVDDSQLPKDRFSAERLKGVDSTLKIQPAELGDSAVYLCASSPAAGAFYEQYFGPGTRLTVT.

This rearrangement joins TRBV3-1 (or the pseudogene TRBV3-2) to TRBJ2-6, with 10 bases matching TRBD2. This CDR3 comprises 20 residues. The junction had 12 bases not matched to a gene; V was cut back by 4 bases and J by 0 bases. The germline CDR1 and CDR2 sequences are LGHDT and YNNKEL (reference sequence). DNA for the CDR3: TGTGCCAGCAGCCCTGGGCCGACTAGCGGGTACCCCTCTGGGGCCAACGTCCTGACTTTC. It is translated as CASSPGPTSGYPSGANVLTF.

This chain joins TRBV12-3 or TRBV12-4 and TRBJ2-2, with D perhaps matching TRBD1 (5 bases). Trimming removed 6 bases from V and 4 bases from J, with 6 bases in between. The CDR3 covers 12 residues. CDR3 protein: CASSTGTGELFF. CDR3 in DNA: TGTGCCAGCAGCACAGGCACCGGGGAGCTGTTTTTT.